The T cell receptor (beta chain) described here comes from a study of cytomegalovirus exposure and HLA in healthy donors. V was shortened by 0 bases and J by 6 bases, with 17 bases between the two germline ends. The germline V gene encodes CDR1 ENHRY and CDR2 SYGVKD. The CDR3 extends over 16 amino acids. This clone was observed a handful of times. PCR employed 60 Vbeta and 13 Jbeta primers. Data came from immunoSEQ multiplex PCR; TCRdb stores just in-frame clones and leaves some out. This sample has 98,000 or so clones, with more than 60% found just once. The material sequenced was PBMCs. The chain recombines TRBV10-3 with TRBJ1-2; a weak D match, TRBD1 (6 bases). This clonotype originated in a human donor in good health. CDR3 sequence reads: CAISESTFGTPDGYTF. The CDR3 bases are TGTGCCATCAGTGAGTCGACTTTCGGGACACCCGATGGCTACACCTTC.